This entry lists 5 T cell receptor beta chains sequenced from one sample in a study of control samples from healthy donors and cancer patients (dated by TCRdb to 2020 to 2022). The library relied on the immunoSEQ multiplex PCR assay. TCRdb took this table from immuneACCESS and kept in-frame rearrangements with V and J called. Such tables lack part of the clones; where checked against another copy, unresolved V genes explain under half of the gap, and the rest is unexplained. Present in this sample are more than 150,000 clones, 90% to 95% of which were seen just once. Of the sample, roughly 1.5% is held by the ten largest clones. Sequencing was performed on blood. The receptors derive from a man aged 18 to 29 in good health.

The chain is built from TRBV2 and TRBJ2-1, with 9 bases matching TRBD2. The CDR3 is 12 residues long. CDR1 is SNHLY, CDR2 FYNNEI, per germline. Trimming at V came to 6 bases and at J to 10 bases, leaving 4 bases not matched to a gene. The CDR3 bases are TGTGCCAGCAGATTAGCGGGGGTAGAGCAGTTCTTC. As protein: CASRLAGVEQFF.

The rearrangement joins TRBV27 to TRBJ2-1; 8 bases map to TRBD2. CDR3 length: 15 residues. Germline lookup yields CDR1 MNHEY and CDR2 SMNVEV (reference sequence). Trimming took 2 bases from V and 7 from J; bases not matched to a gene: 7. Here the CDR3 reads CASSLIRGGPNEQFF. The CDR3 coding sequence is TGTGCCAGCAGTTTAATACGGGGGGGCCCTAATGAGCAGTTCTTC.

V and J are TRBV3-1 (or the pseudogene TRBV3-2) and TRBJ2-5, with 15 nucleotides matching TRBD2. Germline V lookup: CDR1 LGHDT, CDR2 YNNKEL (reference sequence). The CDR3 has 20 amino acids. Trimming took 1 base from V and 2 from J; bases not matched to a gene: 11. As DNA, the CDR3 is TGTGCCAGCAGCCAAGGGCTCTCCGGGACTAGCGGGGGGAGTCAAGAGACCCAGTACTTC. It yields the protein CASSQGLSGTSGGSQETQYF.

V usage is TRBV30 and J usage is TRBJ1-2, with 10 bases lining up with TRBD1. There are 15 residues in the CDR3. Per the germline V gene, CDR1 is GTSNPN and CDR2 is SVGIG (reference sequence). The trim removed 1 base at V and 4 bases at J, leaving 6 bases unmatched. Here the CDR3 DNA reads TGTGCCTGGAGTGGACAGGGGGCAAGGGGCTATGGCTACACCTTC. It specifies CAWSGQGARGYGYTF.

The chain carries TRBV5-1 and TRBJ1-6; D remains unclear. Germline-derived CDR1 and CDR2 are SGHRS and YFSETQ. This CDR3 is 14 amino acids long. Trimming pared 4 bases from V and 7 bases from J, leaving 12 bases between. CDR3 sequence reads: CASSPGSQNSPLHF. CDR3 nucleotides: TGCGCCAGCAGCCCTGGGTCCCAAAATTCACCCCTCCACTTT.